Below, 2 T cell receptor beta chains from the same sample are listed, as sequenced in a study of human T cells and chemical hapten exposure. TCRdb reprocessed the RACE reads with MiXCR, giving one entry per CDR3 protein. The table has about 30,000 distinct CDR3 sequences, around 6% seen once; the top ten hold around 6%. Time point indicated: patch test 3, about 24 weeks after DPC sensitization. Sample treatment: therapeutic diphenylcyclopropenone sensitization with weekly scalp DPC. The sequencing here drew on whole blood, taken in connection with sensitization to the hapten diphenylcyclopropenone (DPC). All receptors come from a man aged 25-40 years with alopecia areata. Some clones in this sample may be carry-over from other donors' samples.

In its sample, this clonotype was seen many times. The gene calls are TRBV20-1 and TRBJ2-1; D gene unclear. The V gene lost 0 bases and the J gene lost 8 bases, with 14 bases spanning the gap. The CDR3 totals 14 residues. In germline, CDR1 is DFQATT, CDR2 SNEGSKA (reference sequence). The CDR3 loop is CSARDQAARHEQFF. CDR3 bases: TGCAGTGCTAGAGATCAGGCGGCCAGACATGAGCAGTTCTTC.

This clonotype has a count of ten or more. The chain has TRBV11-1 and TRBJ2-1, with 8 bases matching TRBD2. The ends lost 5 bases at V and 8 bases at J; junction bases unmatched: 14. The germline V gene has CDR1 SGHAT and CDR2 FQDESV (reference sequence). This CDR3 is 16 amino acids long. This chain's CDR3 is CASSPGGRGDVYEQFF. The CDR3 DNA follows: TGTGCCAGCAGCCCAGGAGGGCGGGGGGATGTTTATGAGCAGTTCTTC. Variable domain in full (rest from reference TRBV11-1 and TRBJ2-1): EAEVAQSPRYKITEKSQAVAFWCDPISGHATLYWYRQILGQGPELLVQFQDESVVDDSQLPKDRFSAERLKGVDSTLKIQPAELGDSAMYLCASSPGGRGDVYEQFFGPGTRLTVL.